This T cell receptor beta chain was recovered during a study of T cells in Graves' hyperthyroidism and ophthalmopathy. Researchers took RNA transcripts and amplified the TCR beta CDR3 regions from them. With the HTBI primer set, the TCR CDR3 went through a first round of RT-PCR. TCRdb called the multiplex PCR reads again in MiXCR, with one record for every CDR3 protein. The table has approximately 640,000 distinct CDR3 sequences, around 16% seen once. The CDR3 totals 14 residues. The ends lost 8 bases at V and 7 bases at J; junction bases unmatched: 10. Germline V lookup: CDR1 MNHNS, CDR2 SASEGT. This clonotype was observed at least ten times.

The chain is built from TRBV6-1 and TRBJ2-7, with TRBD2 identical over 11 bases. Specimen: blood. The receptor's source is a man aged 45-60 years with Graves' hyperthyroidism. This CDR3 is CASCGLAGFCEQYF. CDR3 in DNA: TGTGCCAGCTGCGGACTAGCGGGCTTCTGTGAGCAGTACTTC.